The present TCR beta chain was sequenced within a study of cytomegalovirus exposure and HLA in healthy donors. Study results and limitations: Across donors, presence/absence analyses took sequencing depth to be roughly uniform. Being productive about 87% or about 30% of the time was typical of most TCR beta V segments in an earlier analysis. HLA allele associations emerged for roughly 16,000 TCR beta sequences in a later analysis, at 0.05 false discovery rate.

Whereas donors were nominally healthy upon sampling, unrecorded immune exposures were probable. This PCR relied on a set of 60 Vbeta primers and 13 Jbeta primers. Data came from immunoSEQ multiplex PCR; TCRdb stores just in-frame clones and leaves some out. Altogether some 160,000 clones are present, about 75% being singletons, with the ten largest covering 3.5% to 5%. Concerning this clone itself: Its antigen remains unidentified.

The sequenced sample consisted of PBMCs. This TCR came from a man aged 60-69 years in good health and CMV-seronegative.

CDR3 sequence reads: CASSFLGRGGNTEAFF. Written as DNA, the CDR3 is TGTGCCAGCAGCTTTTTGGGCAGGGGTGGGAACACTGAAGCTTTCTTT. The chain links TRBV7-8 to TRBJ1-1, with D perhaps TRBD1 (6 bases). Trimming took off 3 bases at V and 1 base at J, with 15 bases between the two ends. CDR3 size: 16 residues. Germline V lookup: CDR1 SGHVS, CDR2 FQNEAQ.